This T cell receptor (beta chain) comes out of a study of T cell responses to AZD1222 COVID-19 vaccine. CDR3 length equals 16 residues. Trimming took 4 bases from V and 0 from J, leaving 14 bases between them. Germline lookup yields CDR1 KGHDR and CDR2 SFDVKD. The repertoire was sequenced with immunoSEQ multiplex PCR; TCRdb's copy has only in-frame clones and lacks some. The sample includes around 200,000 clones, around 89% seen only once; the top ten take 26%. The genes are TRBV24-1 and TRBJ1-2; tentative D call: TRBD1 (6 bases). The receptor's source is an adult who received the AZD1222 COVID-19 vaccine. The source material was peripheral blood, sampled 28 days after the second AZD1222 dose. CDR3 amino acids: CATSDTRGPANYGYTF. The CDR3 DNA sequence: TGTGCCACCAGTGACACCCGGGGGCCAGCTAACTATGGCTACACCTTC.